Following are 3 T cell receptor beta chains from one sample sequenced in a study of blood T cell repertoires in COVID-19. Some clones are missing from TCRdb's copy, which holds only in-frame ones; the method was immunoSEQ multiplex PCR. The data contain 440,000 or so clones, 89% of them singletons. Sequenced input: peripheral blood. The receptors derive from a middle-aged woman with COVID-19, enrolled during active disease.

CDR3 DNA sequence: TGCGCAGCCCGGGAGGGGTTGAACACTGAAGCTTTCTTT. Amino acids: CAAREGLNTEAFF. V is TRBV5-1 and J is TRBJ1-1; maybe TRBD1 (5 bases). The CDR3 is 13 residues long. CDR1 is SGHRS and CDR2 is YFSETQ in the germline V gene.

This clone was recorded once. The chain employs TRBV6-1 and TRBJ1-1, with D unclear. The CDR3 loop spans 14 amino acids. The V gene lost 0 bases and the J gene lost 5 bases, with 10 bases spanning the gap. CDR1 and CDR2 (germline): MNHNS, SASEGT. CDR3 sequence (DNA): TGTGCCAGCAGTGAAGCGAGCAGGAGGACTGAAGCTTTCTTT. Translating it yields CASSEASRRTEAFF.

This chain's CDR3 is CASSPTSGGPYEQYF. Here the CDR3 DNA reads TGTGCCAGCAGCCCCACTAGCGGGGGTCCCTACGAGCAGTACTTC. The chain has TRBV6-2 or TRBV6-3 and TRBJ2-7, with 11 bases that match TRBD2. From germline, CDR1 is MNHEY and CDR2 SVGEGT. J gave up 2 bases and V 6 bases, and 6 bases lay outside the gene matches. This CDR3 comprises 15 residues.